This T cell receptor beta chain derives from a study of T cell changes during pregnancy in multiple sclerosis. Profiled with immunoSEQ multiplex PCR; TCRdb holds only in-frame clones, not every one. The repertoire holds 50,000 or so clones, with approximately 90% as singletons. The CDR3 totals 19 residues. CDR1 is MNHEY, CDR2 SMNVEV, per germline (reference sequence). Trimming shortened V by 3 bases and J by 1 base, and 24 bases separated the two germline ends. This clonotype originated in a female donor with multiple sclerosis, enrolled in a pregnancy study. The chain uses TRBV27 and TRBJ1-2; D gene uncertain. This specimen was CD4+ T cells from peripheral blood mononuclear cells, taken after pregnancy. The CDR3 region is CASSLFSVQSASFNYGYTF. The CDR3 region has the DNA TGTGCCAGCAGTTTGTTTTCGGTTCAGAGCGCCTCTTTTAACTATGGCTACACCTTC.